This T cell receptor beta chain was identified in a study of regulatory T cells in long-lasting Graves disease (dated by TCRdb to the early 2020s). In the study overall: Patients with newly diagnosed Graves' disease had been on antithyroid drugs for under 3 months. This study used TCR sequencing and RNA sequencing of peripheral blood to compare persistent Graves' disease patients against newly diagnosed Graves' disease patients. TCR sequencing covered roughly 13 persistent and some 20 newly diagnosed Graves' disease patients, about 35 samples in total. The study took place in China and was registered as a clinical trial. Here is what the overall study found, with its caveats: Lower TCR Shannon entropy and fewer highly expanded clones were observed in persistent Graves' disease patients than in newly diagnosed patients, which suggested clonal expansion. As a limitation, the authors acknowledged that the small sample size may reduce accuracy. Persistent disease showed preferential use of TRBV28, TRBJ1-2 and TRBJ2-5, whereas newly diagnosed disease favored TRBV20-1 and TRBJ2-1. Because the primary lesion, thyroid tissue, could not be accessed, the study looked at peripheral blood alone. Patients with persistent disease shared more public clonotypes (around 2,500) than newly diagnosed patients did (more than 900). Sequencing and analysis were limited to the TCR beta chain.

The trim is 5 bases for V and 3 bases for J, with a gap of 15 bases between the germline ends. Via the germline V gene (reference sequence), CDR1 is LNHDA and CDR2 SQIVND. The CDR3 goes from the cysteine to the phenylalanine over 15 residues. Just the 45-base CDR3 DNA is kept, in frame starting at base 1. This clonotype was detected a few times. Its antigen target is currently unknown. Within one base of it there is no much larger clone, and no base qualities were kept. Read against the paper, the sample's time point label means: newly diagnosed GD, antithyroid drugs for less than 3 months. For both TCR sequencing and RNA sequencing, RNA was extracted from PBMCs using TRIzol. The diagnosis of Graves' disease followed American Thyroid Association guidelines. The patients came from an endocrinology department in Xi'an, China. From each patient, 8 to 10 milliliters of peripheral blood was collected into an EDTA anticoagulant tube. Ficoll Paque Plus density gradient separation was used to isolate PBMCs, and no further T cell sorting was performed. RNA quality was checked with an Agilent 2100 Bioanalyzer and agarose gel, and concentration with a NanoDrop 2000.

Library preparation used multiplex PCR. Instrument used: Illumina HiSeq 4000. To build TCR beta libraries, CDR3 regions were amplified by Arm-PCR using iRepertoire HTBI primers. Before sequencing, the PCR products underwent gel purification. Regarding the original processing steps: A total of some 65 TRBV and under 15 TRBJ segments were identified across samples and were used for gene usage analysis of CDR3 amino acid clonotypes. Filtered high-quality paired reads were merged into contigs using COPE and FqMerger. Contigs were aligned with BLAST to IMGT TRBV, TRBD and TRBJ reference genes, and CDR3 was defined per IMGT. Highly expanded clones were defined as clonotypes with a frequency above 0.1%. Shannon entropy was used to measure repertoire diversity, and the Gini coefficient was used to measure V-J evenness. Clonotypes shared by more than one individual were considered public. Starting from the raw public reads, TCRdb applied fastp trimming at Q25, assembled clones with MiXCR and retained in-frame beta chains. Each entry is one CDR3 protein sequence, shown with its most common DNA and genes. The V and J calls were not made by the authors but by TCRdb's processing. The sample data list around 250,000 distinct CDR3 sequences, and about 20% of these were observed just once. 14% of the sample lies in the top ten.

This sample was shared with a second study, whose subject was T cells in Graves' hyperthyroidism and ophthalmopathy. As the second paper documents: Stable Graves' hyperthyroidism was defined as the absence of progression to ophthalmopathy over 18 months of follow-up. The hyperthyroidism patients were between 18 and 65 years old and newly diagnosed, with a disease duration of less than 2 months. Patients with uncontrolled infections, other autoimmune diseases, pregnancy or lactation were excluded. Clinical symptoms, serum thyroxine and TRAb, thyroid ultrasound, and orbital computed tomography formed the basis for the diagnoses. The TCR CDR3 was subjected to a first round of RT-PCR using the HTBI primer set and the Qiagen OneStep RT-PCR kit. Most expanded thyroid clonotypes (frequency above 0.001) were also detected in blood, suggesting blood repertoires may reflect thyroid immune responses. In cross-validation, a model built on a 13 V-J signature told ophthalmopathy apart from stable hyperthyroidism with over 85% sensitivity and roughly 81% specificity, and in testing the same model reached 80%/75%. In validation, the model predicted progression to ophthalmopathy a median of approximately 6.6 months before onset, with roughly 70% sensitivity and almost 75% specificity. To identify distinguishing TCR V-J signatures, a discovery cohort of around 100 patients was used, comprising some 45 with Graves' ophthalmopathy and about 59 with stable Graves' hyperthyroidism. An independent validation cohort of 18 to 20 hyperthyroidism patients and 17 patients who later progressed to ophthalmopathy tested prospective prediction of ophthalmopathy. The 80 to 100 discovery patients were randomly divided into training and test sets at a 7:3 ratio. In addition, the study compared T-cell repertoires in thyroid tissue and in blood from six Graves' hyperthyroidism patients. Following sampling, methimazole starting at 30 mg daily was given to hyperthyroidism patients, and high-dose intravenous methylprednisolone was given to ophthalmopathy patients. Libraries were constructed in a second round of multiplex PCR, after which size selection and purification were carried out. Paired-end sequencing of the libraries was performed with 100 bp reads on an Illumina HiSeq2000. SOAPnuke was used to process the raw data, removing reads that contained adapters or uncalled bases, had a mean Phred below 15, or lacked an exact match to the constant primer or identifier. COPE v1.2.5 was used to merge the high-quality paired reads, and each unique nucleotide sequence was defined as a clonotype. MiTCR v1.1 was used to align clonotypes to the IMGT TRBV, TRBD and TRBJ reference segments. The analysis was restricted to V-J combinations with a frequency above 0.0001, which together covered 99.2% of the repertoires. The TCS score was defined as F50 (clonal expansion) divided by E x V (chaos), with BLOSUM62-based TCRdist calculated between CDR3 peptides within each V-J. Welch's t-statistics and random forest reduced roughly 530 V-J features to some 14, which were used in a naive Bayes classifier (R e1071). Sample size was not statistically predetermined, and blinding of investigators to group allocation was not performed. TCR Vbeta CDR3 sequencing of approximately 140 peripheral blood samples (over 40 ophthalmopathy, some 75 hyperthyroidism and roughly 17 progressor patients) is reported in the paper.

The sequence was collected from a woman aged 25 to 45 with Graves disease. Donor details come from another sample of the same person, matched by shared clones. The sequence joins TRBV19 to TRBJ2-3; the D gene is possibly TRBD1 or TRBD2, with 5 bases matching each. The input for sequencing was peripheral blood mononuclear cells (PBMCs), taken at new diagnosis, from a patient treated with antithyroid drugs. The sequenced DNA: TGTGCCAGTAGTGCCCCGGACGAGGGGACAGATACGCAGTATTTT. It codes for CASSAPDEGTDTQYF. With the rest looked up from the reference TRBV19 and TRBJ2-3 genes rather than sequenced, the full variable domain is DGGITQSPKYLFRKEGQNVTLSCEQNLNHDAMYWYRQDPGQGLRLIYYSQIVNDFQKGDIAEGYSVSREKKESFPLTVTSAQKNPTAFYLCASSAPDEGTDTQYFGPGTRLTVL.